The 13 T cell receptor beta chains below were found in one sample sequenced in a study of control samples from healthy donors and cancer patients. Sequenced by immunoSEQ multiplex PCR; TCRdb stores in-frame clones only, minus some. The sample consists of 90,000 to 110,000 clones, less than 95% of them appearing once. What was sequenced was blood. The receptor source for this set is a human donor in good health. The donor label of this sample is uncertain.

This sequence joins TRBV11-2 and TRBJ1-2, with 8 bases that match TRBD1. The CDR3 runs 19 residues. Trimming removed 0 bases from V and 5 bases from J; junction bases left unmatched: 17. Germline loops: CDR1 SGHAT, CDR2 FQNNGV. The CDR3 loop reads CASSLDPRDRQSGWYGYTF. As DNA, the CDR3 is TGTGCCAGCAGCTTAGATCCTCGGGACAGGCAGTCCGGGTGGTATGGCTACACCTTC.

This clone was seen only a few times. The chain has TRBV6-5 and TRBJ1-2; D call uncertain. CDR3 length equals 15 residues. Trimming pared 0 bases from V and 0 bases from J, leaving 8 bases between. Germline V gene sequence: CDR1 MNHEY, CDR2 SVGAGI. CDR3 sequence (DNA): TGTGCCAGCAGTTACTCTTACCAGCCTAACTATGGCTACACCTTC. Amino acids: CASSYSYQPNYGYTF.

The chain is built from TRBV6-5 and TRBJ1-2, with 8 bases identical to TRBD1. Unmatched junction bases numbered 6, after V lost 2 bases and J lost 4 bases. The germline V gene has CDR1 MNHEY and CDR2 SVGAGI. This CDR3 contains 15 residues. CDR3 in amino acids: CASSYGQGVSYGYTF. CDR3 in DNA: TGTGCCAGCAGTTACGGACAGGGAGTAAGCTATGGCTACACCTTC.

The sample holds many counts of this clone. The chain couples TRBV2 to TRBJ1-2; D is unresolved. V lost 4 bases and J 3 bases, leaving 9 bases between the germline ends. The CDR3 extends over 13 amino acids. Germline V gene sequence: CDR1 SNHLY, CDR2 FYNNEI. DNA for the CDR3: TGTGCCAGCAGTGGGGAAAAGGACTATGGCTACACCTTC. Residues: CASSGEKDYGYTF. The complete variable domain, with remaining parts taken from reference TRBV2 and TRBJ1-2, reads EPEVTQTPSHQVTQMGQEVILRCVPISNHLYFYWYRQILGQKVEFLVSFYNNEISEKSEIFDDQFSVERPDGSNFTLKIRSTKLEDSAMYFCASSGEKDYGYTFGSGTRLTVV.

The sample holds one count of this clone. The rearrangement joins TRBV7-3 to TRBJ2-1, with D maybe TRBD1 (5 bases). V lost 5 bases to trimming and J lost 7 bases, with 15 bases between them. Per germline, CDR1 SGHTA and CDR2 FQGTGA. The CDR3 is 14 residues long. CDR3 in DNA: TGTGCCAGCAGCGCGACAGTACTTGGGAATGAGCAGTTCTTC. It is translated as CASSATVLGNEQFF.

The chain's CDR3 is CASSVLHLLAKNIQYF. As DNA, the CDR3 is TGTGCCAGCAGTGTACTACATTTACTAGCCAAAAACATTCAGTACTTC. The chain has TRBV28 and TRBJ2-4; D unresolved. CDR3 size: 16 residues. V shed 5 bases and J shed 0 bases, with 14 bases lying between them. Germline V gene lookup returns CDR1 MDHEN and CDR2 SYDVKM.

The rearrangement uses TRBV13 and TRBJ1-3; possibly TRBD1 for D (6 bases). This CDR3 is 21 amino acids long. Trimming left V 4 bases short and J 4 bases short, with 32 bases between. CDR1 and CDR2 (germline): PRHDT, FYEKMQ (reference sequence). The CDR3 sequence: CASSYKPFRISGTKDGNTIYF. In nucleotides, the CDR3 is TGTGCCAGCAGCTACAAACCCTTCCGAATCTCCGGGACAAAAGACGGAAACACCATATATTTT.

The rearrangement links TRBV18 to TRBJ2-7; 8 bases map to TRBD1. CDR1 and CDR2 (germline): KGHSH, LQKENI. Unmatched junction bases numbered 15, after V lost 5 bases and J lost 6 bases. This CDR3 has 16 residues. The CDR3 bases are TGTGCCAGCTCAAGACAGGGGCCCCCCGCCTTAGTCGAGCAGTACTTC. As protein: CASSRQGPPALVEQYF.

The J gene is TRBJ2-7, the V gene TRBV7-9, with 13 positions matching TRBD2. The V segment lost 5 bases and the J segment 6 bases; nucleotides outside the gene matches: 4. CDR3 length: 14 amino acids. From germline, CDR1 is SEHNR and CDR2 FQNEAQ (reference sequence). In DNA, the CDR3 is TGTGCCAGCAGCAAGGGACTAGCGGGGAGCGAGCAGTACTTC. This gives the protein CASSKGLAGSEQYF.

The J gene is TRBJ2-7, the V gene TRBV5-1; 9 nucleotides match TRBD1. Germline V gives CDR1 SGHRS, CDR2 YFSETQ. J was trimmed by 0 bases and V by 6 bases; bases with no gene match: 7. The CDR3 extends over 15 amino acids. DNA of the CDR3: TGCGCCAGCAAACCGGGACAGGGTGACTCCTACGAGCAGTACTTC. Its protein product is CASKPGQGDSYEQYF.

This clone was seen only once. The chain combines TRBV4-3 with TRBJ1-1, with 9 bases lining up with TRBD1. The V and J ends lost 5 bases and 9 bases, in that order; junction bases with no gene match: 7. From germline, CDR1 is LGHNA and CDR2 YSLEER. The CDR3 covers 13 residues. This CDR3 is CASSNRGPYQAFF. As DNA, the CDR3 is TGCGCCAGCAGCAACAGGGGGCCATATCAAGCTTTCTTT.

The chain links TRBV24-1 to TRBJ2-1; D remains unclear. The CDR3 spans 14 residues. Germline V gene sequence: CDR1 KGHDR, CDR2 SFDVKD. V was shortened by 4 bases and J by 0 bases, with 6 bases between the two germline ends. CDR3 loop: CATSEAASYNEQFF. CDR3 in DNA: TGTGCCACCAGTGAGGCGGCCTCCTACAATGAGCAGTTCTTC.

The CDR3 reads CASPAGGHNYGYTF. CDR3 bases: TGTGCCTCCCCAGCGGGAGGCCATAACTATGGCTACACCTTC. The V and J genes are TRBV30 and TRBJ1-2; D unclear. With 7 bases removed from V and 1 base from J, the gap between germline ends came to 16 bases. In germline, CDR1 is GTSNPN, CDR2 SVGIG (reference sequence). CDR3 length equals 14 residues.